This T cell receptor (beta chain) was identified during a study of shared clonotypes between healthy human individuals. CDR1 is SGHTS and CDR2 is YDEGEE in the germline V gene. The CDR3 has 15 amino acids. V was pared by 3 bases and J by 6 bases, with 7 bases of the junction left unmatched. Profiled with immunoSEQ multiplex PCR; TCRdb holds only in-frame clones, not every one. Counted here are over 400,000 clones, 95% to 96% occurring once; the ten biggest clones make up about 0.06%. Sequencing input: naive CD4+ T cells sorted from blood. The subset denotes: CD45RA+ positively selected. The genes are TRBV5-8 and TRBJ2-2, with TRBD2 matching over 8 bases. The clonotype originates from a woman in her twenties or thirties in good health. The CDR3 spells CASSSRLAGPGELFF. CDR3 in DNA: TGTGCCAGCAGCTCCCGGTTAGCGGGACCCGGGGAGCTGTTTTTT. The whole variable domain, filled in from reference TRBV5-8 and TRBJ2-2, reads EAGVTQSPTHLIKTRGQQATLRCSPISGHTSVYWYQQALGLGLQFLLWYDEGEERNRGNFPPRFSGRQFPNYSSELNVNALELEDSALYLCASSSRLAGPGELFFGEGSRLTVL.